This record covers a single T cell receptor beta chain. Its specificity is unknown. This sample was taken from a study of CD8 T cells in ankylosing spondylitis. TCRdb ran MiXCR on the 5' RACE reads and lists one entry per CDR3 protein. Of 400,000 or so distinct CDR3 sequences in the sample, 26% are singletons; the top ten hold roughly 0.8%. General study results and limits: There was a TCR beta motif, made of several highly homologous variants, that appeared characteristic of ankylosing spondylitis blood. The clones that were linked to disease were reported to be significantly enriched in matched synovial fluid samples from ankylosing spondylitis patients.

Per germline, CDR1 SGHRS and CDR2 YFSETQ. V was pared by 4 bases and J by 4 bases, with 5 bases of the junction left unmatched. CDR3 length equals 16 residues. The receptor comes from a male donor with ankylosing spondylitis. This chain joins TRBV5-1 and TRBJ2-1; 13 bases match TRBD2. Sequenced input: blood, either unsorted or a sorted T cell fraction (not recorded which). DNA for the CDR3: TGCGCCAGCAGCCCGGGGACTAGCGGGACGTACAATGAGCAGTTCTTC. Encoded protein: CASSPGTSGTYNEQFF.